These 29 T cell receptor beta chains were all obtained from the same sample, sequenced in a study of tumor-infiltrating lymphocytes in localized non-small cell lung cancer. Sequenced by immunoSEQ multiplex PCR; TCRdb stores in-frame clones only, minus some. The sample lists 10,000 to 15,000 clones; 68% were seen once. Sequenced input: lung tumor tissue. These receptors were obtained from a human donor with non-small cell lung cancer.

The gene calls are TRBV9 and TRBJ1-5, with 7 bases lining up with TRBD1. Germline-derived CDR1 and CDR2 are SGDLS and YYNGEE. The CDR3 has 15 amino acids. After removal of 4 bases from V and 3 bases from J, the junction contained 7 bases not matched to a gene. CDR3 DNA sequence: TGTGCCAGCAGCTCCACCGGGACAGACAATCAGCCCCAGCATTTT. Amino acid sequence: CASSSTGTDNQPQHF.

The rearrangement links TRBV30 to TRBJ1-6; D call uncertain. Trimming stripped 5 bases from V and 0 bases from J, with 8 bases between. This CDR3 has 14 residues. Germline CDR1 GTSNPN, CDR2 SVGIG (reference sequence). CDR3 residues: CAWGLSSYNSPLHF. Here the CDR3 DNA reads TGTGCCTGGGGACTGAGCTCCTATAATTCACCCCTCCACTTT.

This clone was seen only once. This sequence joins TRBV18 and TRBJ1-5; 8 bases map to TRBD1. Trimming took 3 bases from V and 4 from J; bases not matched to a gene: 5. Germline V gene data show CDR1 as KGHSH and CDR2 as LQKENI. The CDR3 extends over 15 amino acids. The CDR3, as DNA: TGTGCCAGCTCACCGGACAGGGCCTTTAATCAGCCCCAGCATTTT. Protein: CASSPDRAFNQPQHF.

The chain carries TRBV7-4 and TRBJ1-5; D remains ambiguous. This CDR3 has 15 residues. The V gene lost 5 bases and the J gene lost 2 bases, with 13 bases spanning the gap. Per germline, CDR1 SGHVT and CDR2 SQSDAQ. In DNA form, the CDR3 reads TGTGCCAGCAGCCCGTCGGGCACCCGCAATCAGCCCCAGCATTTT. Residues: CASSPSGTRNQPQHF. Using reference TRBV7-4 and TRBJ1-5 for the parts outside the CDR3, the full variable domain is GAGVSQSPRYKVAKRGRDVALRCDSISGHVTLYWYRQTLGQGSEVLTYSQSDAQRDKSGRPSGRFSAERPERSVSTLKIQRTEQGDSAVYLCASSPSGTRNQPQHFGDGTRLSIL.

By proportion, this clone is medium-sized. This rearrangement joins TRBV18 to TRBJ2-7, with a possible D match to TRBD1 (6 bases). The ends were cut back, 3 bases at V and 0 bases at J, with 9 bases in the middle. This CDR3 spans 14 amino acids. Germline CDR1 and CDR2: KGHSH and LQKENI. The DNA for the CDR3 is TGTGCCAGCTCACCCGGACAGTCCTCCTACGAGCAGTACTTC. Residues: CASSPGQSSYEQYF.

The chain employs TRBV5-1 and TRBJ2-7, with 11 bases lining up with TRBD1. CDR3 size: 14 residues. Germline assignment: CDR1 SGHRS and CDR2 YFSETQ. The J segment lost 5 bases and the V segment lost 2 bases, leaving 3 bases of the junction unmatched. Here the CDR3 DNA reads TGCGCCAGCAGCTTCGGGACAGGGGGGGACGAGCAGTACTTC. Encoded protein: CASSFGTGGDEQYF.

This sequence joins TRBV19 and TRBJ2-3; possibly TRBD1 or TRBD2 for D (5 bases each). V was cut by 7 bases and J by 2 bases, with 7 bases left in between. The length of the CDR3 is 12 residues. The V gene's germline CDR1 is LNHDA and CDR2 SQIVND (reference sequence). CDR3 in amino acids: CASMGVTDTQYF. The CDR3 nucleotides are TGTGCCAGTATGGGGGTCACAGATACGCAGTATTTT.

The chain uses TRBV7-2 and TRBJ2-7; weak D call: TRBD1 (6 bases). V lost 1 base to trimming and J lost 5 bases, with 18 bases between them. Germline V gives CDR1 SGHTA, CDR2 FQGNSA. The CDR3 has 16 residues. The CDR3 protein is CASSLEGQRGLDEQYF. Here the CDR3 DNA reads TGTGCCAGCAGCTTAGAGGGACAAAGGGGCTTGGACGAGCAGTACTTC.

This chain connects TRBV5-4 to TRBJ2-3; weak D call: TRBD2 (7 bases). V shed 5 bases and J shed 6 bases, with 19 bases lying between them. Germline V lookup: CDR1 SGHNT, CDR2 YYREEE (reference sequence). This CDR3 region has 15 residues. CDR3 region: CASSLATAGADTQYF. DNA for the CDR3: TGTGCCAGCAGTCTGGCCACTGCGGGGGCTGATACGCAGTATTTT.

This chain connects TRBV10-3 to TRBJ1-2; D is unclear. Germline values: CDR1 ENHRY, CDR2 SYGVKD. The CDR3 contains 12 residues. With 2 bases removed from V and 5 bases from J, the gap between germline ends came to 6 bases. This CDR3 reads CAISEGDYGYTF. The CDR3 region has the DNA TGTGCCATCAGTGAGGGTGATTATGGCTACACCTTC.

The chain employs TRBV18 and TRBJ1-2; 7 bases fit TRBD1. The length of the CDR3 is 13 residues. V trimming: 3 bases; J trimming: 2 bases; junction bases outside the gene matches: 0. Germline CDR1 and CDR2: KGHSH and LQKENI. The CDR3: CASSPGQNYGYTF. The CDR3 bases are TGTGCCAGCTCACCGGGACAGAACTATGGCTACACCTTC.

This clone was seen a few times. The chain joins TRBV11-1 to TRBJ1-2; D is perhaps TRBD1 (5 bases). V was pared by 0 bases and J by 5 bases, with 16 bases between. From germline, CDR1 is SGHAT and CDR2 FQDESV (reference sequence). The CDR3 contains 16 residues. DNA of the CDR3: TGTGCCAGCAGCTTAGCATCCGGGGCGCCATGGTATGGCTACACCTTC. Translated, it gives CASSLASGAPWYGYTF.

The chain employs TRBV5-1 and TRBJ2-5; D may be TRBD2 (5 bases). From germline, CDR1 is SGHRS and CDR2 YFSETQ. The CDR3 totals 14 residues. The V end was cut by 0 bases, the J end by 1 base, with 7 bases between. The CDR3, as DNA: TGCGCCAGCAGCTTGGATAGCGTCCAAGAGACCCAGTACTTC. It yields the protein CASSLDSVQETQYF.

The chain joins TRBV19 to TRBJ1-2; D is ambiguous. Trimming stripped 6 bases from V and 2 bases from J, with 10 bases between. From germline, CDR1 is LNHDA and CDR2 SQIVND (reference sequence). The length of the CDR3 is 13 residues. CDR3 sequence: CASRLGQNYGYTF. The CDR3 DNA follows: TGTGCCAGTAGATTGGGCCAGAACTATGGCTACACCTTC.

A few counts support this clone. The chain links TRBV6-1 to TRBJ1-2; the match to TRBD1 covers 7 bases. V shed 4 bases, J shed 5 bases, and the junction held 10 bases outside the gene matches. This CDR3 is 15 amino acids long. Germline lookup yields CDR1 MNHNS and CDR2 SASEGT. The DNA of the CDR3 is TGTGCCAGCAGTGTACGTACCGGGACAGATTATGGCTACACCTTC. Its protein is CASSVRTGTDYGYTF.

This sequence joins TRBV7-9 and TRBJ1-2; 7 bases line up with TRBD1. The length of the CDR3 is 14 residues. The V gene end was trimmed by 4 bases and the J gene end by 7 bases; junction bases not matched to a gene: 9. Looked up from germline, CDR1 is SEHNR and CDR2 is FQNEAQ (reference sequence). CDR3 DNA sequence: TGTGCCAGCAGCTCCCTTACTACAGGGGTTGGCTACACCTTC. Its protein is CASSSLTTGVGYTF. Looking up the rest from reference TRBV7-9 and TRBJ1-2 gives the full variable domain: DTGVSQNPRHKITKRGQNVTFRCDPISEHNRLYWYRQTLGQGPEFLTYFQNEAQLEKSRLLSDRFSAERPKGSFSTLEIQRTEQGDSAMYLCASSSLTTGVGYTFGSGTRLTVV.

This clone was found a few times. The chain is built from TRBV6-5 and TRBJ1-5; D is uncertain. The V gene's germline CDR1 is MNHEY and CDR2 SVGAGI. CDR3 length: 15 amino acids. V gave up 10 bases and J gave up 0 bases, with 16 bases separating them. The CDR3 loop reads CATRSSGYSNQPQHF. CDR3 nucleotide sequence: TGTGCCACAAGGTCCTCTGGATATAGCAATCAGCCCCAGCATTTT.

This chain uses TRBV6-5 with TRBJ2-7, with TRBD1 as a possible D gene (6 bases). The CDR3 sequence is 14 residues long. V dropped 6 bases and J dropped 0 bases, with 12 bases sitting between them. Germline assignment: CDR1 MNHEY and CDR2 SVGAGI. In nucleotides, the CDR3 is TGTGCCAGCAGATCAGGGGACGGCTCCTACGAGCAGTACTTC. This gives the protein CASRSGDGSYEQYF.

Here the CDR3 reads CASSPGLNTEAFF. CDR3 nucleotides: TGTGCCAGCAGCCCGGGACTGAACACTGAAGCTTTCTTT. J is TRBJ1-1 and V is TRBV2; possible D gene TRBD1, 5 bases. The germline V gene has CDR1 SNHLY and CDR2 FYNNEI. V was pared by 6 bases and J by 0 bases, with 8 bases between. The CDR3 covers 13 residues.

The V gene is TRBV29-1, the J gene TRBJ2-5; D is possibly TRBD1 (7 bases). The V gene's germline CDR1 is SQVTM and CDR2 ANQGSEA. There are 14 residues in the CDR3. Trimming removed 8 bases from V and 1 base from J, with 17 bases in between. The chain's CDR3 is CSLTRDSLQETQYF. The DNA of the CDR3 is TGCAGCCTCACGCGGGACAGCCTCCAAGAGACCCAGTACTTC.

The CDR3 is CAWRRGGYEQYF. The CDR3 DNA is TGTGCCTGGAGGAGGGGGGGCTACGAGCAGTACTTC. The rearrangement links TRBV30 to TRBJ2-7; D perhaps matches TRBD2 (7 bases). Between the trimmed V and J ends, which lost 3 bases and 3 bases, there was a span of 9 bases. Germline values: CDR1 GTSNPN, CDR2 SVGIG (reference sequence). The CDR3 has 12 residues. Full variable domain (missing parts from reference TRBV30 and TRBJ2-7): SQTIHQWPATLVQPVGSPLSLECTVEGTSNPNLYWYRQAAGRGLQLLFYSVGIGQISSEVPQNLSASRPQDRQFILSSKKLLLSDSGFYLCAWRRGGYEQYFGPGTRLTVT.

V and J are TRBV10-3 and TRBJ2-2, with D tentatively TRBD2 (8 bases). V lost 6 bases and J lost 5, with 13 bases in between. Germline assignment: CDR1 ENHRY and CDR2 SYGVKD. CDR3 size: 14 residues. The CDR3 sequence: CAIRVAGQTGELFF. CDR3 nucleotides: TGTGCCATCAGGGTAGCGGGACAGACCGGGGAGCTGTTTTTT.

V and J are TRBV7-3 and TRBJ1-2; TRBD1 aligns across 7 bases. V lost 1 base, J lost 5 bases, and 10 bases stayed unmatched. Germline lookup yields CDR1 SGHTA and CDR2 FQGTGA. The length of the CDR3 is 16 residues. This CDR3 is CASSLRGSGTEYGYTF. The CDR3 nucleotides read TGTGCCAGCAGCTTAAGAGGATCCGGGACAGAATATGGCTACACCTTC. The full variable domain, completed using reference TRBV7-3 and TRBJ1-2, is GAGVSQTPSNKVTEKGKYVELRCDPISGHTALYWYRQSLGQGPEFLIYFQGTGAADDSGLPNDRFFAVRPEGSVSTLKIQRTERGDSAVYLCASSLRGSGTEYGYTFGSGTRLTVV.

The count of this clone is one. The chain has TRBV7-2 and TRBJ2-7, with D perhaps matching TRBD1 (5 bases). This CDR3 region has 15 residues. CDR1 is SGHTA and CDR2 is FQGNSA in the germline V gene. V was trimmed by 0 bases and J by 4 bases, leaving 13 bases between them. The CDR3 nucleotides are TGTGCCAGCAGCTTAGCGCAAGGGGCGAGATACGAGCAGTACTTC. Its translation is CASSLAQGARYEQYF.

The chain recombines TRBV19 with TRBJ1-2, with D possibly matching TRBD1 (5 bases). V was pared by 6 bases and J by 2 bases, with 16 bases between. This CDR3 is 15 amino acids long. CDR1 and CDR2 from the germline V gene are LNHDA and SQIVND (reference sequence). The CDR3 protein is CASSQDILGNYGYTF. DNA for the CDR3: TGTGCCAGTAGCCAGGACATCCTGGGGAACTATGGCTACACCTTC.

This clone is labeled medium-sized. The CDR3 reads CASSAGTGSYEQYF. The CDR3 DNA sequence: TGTGCCAGCAGTGCGGGTACAGGGTCCTACGAGCAGTACTTC. This chain uses TRBV2 with TRBJ2-7; perhaps TRBD1 as D (6 bases). CDR3 length equals 14 residues. Germline CDR1 SNHLY, CDR2 FYNNEI. Trimming removed 4 bases at V and 1 base at J, with 11 bases between.

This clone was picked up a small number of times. CDR3 bases: TGTGCCAGCAGCCAAAACGGTCTTGGGACAGGGGTTGGCTACACCTTC. Residues: CASSQNGLGTGVGYTF. The chain has TRBV14 and TRBJ1-2, with 10 bases lining up with TRBD1. The CDR3 contains 16 residues. The ends lost 2 bases at V and 7 bases at J; junction bases unmatched: 10. From germline, CDR1 is SGHDN and CDR2 FVKESK. Together with reference TRBV14 and TRBJ1-2, the CDR3 gives the full variable domain: EAGVTQFPSHSVIEKGQTVTLRCDPISGHDNLYWYRRVMGKEIKFLLHFVKESKQDESGMPNNRFLAERTGGTYSTLKVQPAELEDSGVYFCASSQNGLGTGVGYTFGSGTRLTVV.

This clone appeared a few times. CDR3 loop: CASKGGINTGELFF. The DNA of the CDR3 is TGTGCCAGCAAGGGGGGGATAAACACCGGGGAGCTGTTTTTT. The gene calls are TRBV11-2 and TRBJ2-2; tentative D call: TRBD2 (7 bases). Per germline, CDR1 SGHAT and CDR2 FQNNGV. CDR3 length equals 14 residues. Trimming left V 7 bases short and J 2 bases short, with 11 bases between.

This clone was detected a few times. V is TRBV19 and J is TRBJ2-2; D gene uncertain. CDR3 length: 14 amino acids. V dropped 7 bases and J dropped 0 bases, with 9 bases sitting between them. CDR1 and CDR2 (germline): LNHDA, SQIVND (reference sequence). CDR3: CASKEFANTGELFF. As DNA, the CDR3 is TGTGCCAGTAAGGAGTTCGCGAACACCGGGGAGCTGTTTTTT. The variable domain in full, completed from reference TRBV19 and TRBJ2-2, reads DGGITQSPKYLFRKEGQNVTLSCEQNLNHDAMYWYRQDPGQGLRLIYYSQIVNDFQKGDIAEGYSVSREKKESFPLTVTSAQKNPTAFYLCASKEFANTGELFFGEGSRLTVL.